This passage covers 25 T cell receptor beta chains from one sample sequenced in a study of T cell responses to AZD1222 COVID-19 vaccine (dated by TCRdb to 2020 to 2023). Receptors were amplified or captured by the immunoSEQ multiplex PCR assay. Sourced from immuneACCESS, this table was stored by TCRdb with only in-frame sequences that have V and J called. A share of the clones is absent; for the studies checked, an unresolved V gene accounts for under half, and the remainder has no known explanation. Here the sample has around 100,000 clones; around nine tenths occur a single time. Clones ranked in the top ten supply 15% to 20% of the sample. The time point label for this specimen denotes: baseline before first vaccination. Here the sequenced sample was peripheral blood, taken on day 0 of AZD1222 vaccination. The origin of the receptors is an adult in good health.

V gene TRBV4-2 combines with J gene TRBJ2-5; weak D call: TRBD1 (6 bases). The germline V gene has CDR1 LGHNA and CDR2 YNFKEQ. The CDR3 is 15 residues long. V was pared by 3 bases and J by 3 bases, with 14 bases between. The CDR3 region has the DNA TGTGCCAGCAGCCACCTGGGGGCTAGGGAAGAGACCCAGTACTTC. Its protein is CASSHLGAREETQYF.

The chain has TRBV6-6 and TRBJ2-2; 8 bases line up with TRBD2. The length of the CDR3 is 14 residues. Germline CDR1 and CDR2: MNHNY and SVGAGI (reference sequence). Trimming at V came to 5 bases and at J to 6 bases, leaving 5 bases not matched to a gene. CDR3 region: CASSHGLAAGELFF. CDR3 DNA sequence: TGTGCCAGCAGTCACGGACTAGCTGCCGGGGAGCTGTTTTTT.

This clone showed up just a few times. The rearrangement links TRBV4-3 to TRBJ2-2, with D maybe TRBD2 (5 bases). Germline lookup yields CDR1 LGHNA and CDR2 YSLEER. Between the trimmed V and J ends, which lost 0 bases and 6 bases, there was a span of 17 bases. The CDR3 contains 17 residues. CDR3 nucleotide sequence: TGCGCCAGCAGCCAAGATGTCAGCGGAACCACACCCGGGGAGCTGTTTTTT. The encoded protein is CASSQDVSGTTPGELFF.

The rearrangement joins TRBV5-1 to TRBJ2-3; weak D call: TRBD2 (5 bases). Germline V gene data show CDR1 as SGHRS and CDR2 as YFSETQ. CDR3 length equals 16 residues. With 1 base removed from V and 6 bases from J, the gap between germline ends came to 18 bases. In nucleotides, the CDR3 is TGCGCCAGCAGCTTGTCTAGCAGGATGAAGAGGGATACGCAGTATTTT. The encoded protein is CASSLSSRMKRDTQYF.

The chain links TRBV6-5 to TRBJ2-7, with 7 positions matching TRBD2. V trimming: 3 bases; J trimming: 0 bases; junction bases outside the gene matches: 5. Germline assignment: CDR1 MNHEY and CDR2 SVGAGI. The CDR3 is 15 amino acids. CDR3 loop: CASSYSGLGSYEQYF. The DNA of the CDR3 is TGTGCCAGCAGTTATAGCGGGCTCGGCTCCTACGAGCAGTACTTC.

The rearrangement uses TRBV21-1 and TRBJ1-2; TRBD1 is taken as the D call from the table, unchecked against the DNA. TRBV21-1 is shown as a pseudogene. The CDR3 covers 14 residues. The CDR3 DNA is TGTGCCAGCAGCAAAGTCGACAGGGCCTATGGCTACACCTTC. It codes for CASSKVDRAYGYTF.

This clone occurred a few times. The CDR3: CASSLTGTSVGYF. The DNA of the CDR3 is TGTGCCAGCTCACTCACCGGGACTAGCGTGGGGTACTTC. This chain uses TRBV18 with TRBJ2-7; TRBD2 matches 10 bases. V trimming: 4 bases; J trimming: 12 bases; junction bases outside the gene matches: 9. The CDR3 contains 13 residues. Germline V gene data show CDR1 as KGHSH and CDR2 as LQKENI. Variable domain in full (rest from reference TRBV18 and TRBJ2-7): NAGVMQNPRHLVRRRGQEARLRCSPMKGHSHVYWYRQLPEEGLKFMVYLQKENIIDESGMPKERFSAEFPKEGPSILRIQQVVRGDSAAYFCASSLTGTSVGYFGPGTRLTVT.

The genes are TRBV6-2 or TRBV6-3 and TRBJ1-2; no clear D. Germline CDR1 MNHEY, CDR2 SVGEGT. Trimming left V 0 bases short and J 1 base short, with 6 bases between. The CDR3 covers 14 residues. In nucleotides, the CDR3 is TGTGCCAGCAGTTACTCGACGGATAACTATGGCTACACCTTC. Encoded protein: CASSYSTDNYGYTF.

V is TRBV7-9 and J is TRBJ1-6, with 7 bases aligning to TRBD1. Trimming took 6 bases from V and 4 from J; bases not matched to a gene: 9. CDR3 length: 16 residues. Germline V CDR1 and CDR2: SEHNR, FQNEAQ (reference sequence). The CDR3, as DNA: TGTGCCAGCAGTTTAAGACAGGGCCCTTATAATTCACCCCTCCACTTT. It specifies CASSLRQGPYNSPLHF.

The V gene is TRBV19, the J gene TRBJ2-3; 9 bases are shared with TRBD2. CDR3 length: 16 amino acids. Germline trimming cut 4 bases from V and 0 bases from J; bases unmatched to any gene: 5. CDR1 is LNHDA, CDR2 SQIVND, per germline (reference sequence). The CDR3 loop reads CASSNPSGESTDTQYF. The CDR3, as DNA: TGTGCCAGTAGTAACCCTAGCGGGGAGAGCACAGATACGCAGTATTTT.

The chain recombines TRBV6-1 with TRBJ1-6; D is unclear. Germline lookup yields CDR1 MNHNS and CDR2 SASEGT. V lost 1 base and J lost 10, with 14 bases in between. The CDR3 spans 15 residues. The CDR3 sequence is CASSEVWLPGSPLHF. As DNA, the CDR3 is TGTGCCAGCAGTGAAGTATGGCTGCCGGGCTCACCCCTCCACTTT.

This clone was detected once. This chain links TRBV5-1 with TRBJ2-5, with D perhaps TRBD1 (6 bases). Germline V gene data show CDR1 as SGHRS and CDR2 as YFSETQ. Trimming removed 1 base at V and 5 bases at J, with 6 bases between. The CDR3 length is 12 residues. CDR3 amino acids: CASSLQGETQYF. CDR3 nucleotide sequence: TGCGCCAGCAGCTTGCAGGGGGAGACCCAGTACTTC. Supplemented by reference TRBV5-1 and TRBJ2-5, the full variable domain reads KAGVTQTPRYLIKTRGQQVTLSCSPISGHRSVSWYQQTPGQGLQFLFEYFSETQRNKGNFPGRFSGRQFSNSRSEMNVSTLELGDSALYLCASSLQGETQYFGPGTRLLVL.

The CDR3 loop is CASSLESSGSYNEQFF. The CDR3 DNA sequence: TGTGCCAGCAGCTTAGAGTCTAGCGGGAGCTACAATGAGCAGTTCTTC. This sequence joins TRBV11-3 and TRBJ2-1, with 10 bases matching TRBD2. With V trimmed by 0 bases and J by 3 bases, 2 bases remained unmatched. Per the germline V gene, CDR1 is SGHNT and CDR2 is YENEEA. CDR3 length: 16 residues.

In nucleotides, the CDR3 is TGTGCCAGCAGTATTGGGAACACTGAAGCTTTCTTT. Amino acids: CASSIGNTEAFF. The rearrangement joins TRBV7-9 to TRBJ1-1; D gene unclear. CDR3 length equals 12 residues. V shed 6 bases and J shed 1 base, with 6 bases lying between them. Germline values: CDR1 SEHNR, CDR2 FQNEAQ (reference sequence).

A single count supports this clone. The chain uses TRBV7-2 and TRBJ1-2; D is perhaps TRBD1 (6 bases). V was pared by 6 bases and J by 6 bases, with 14 bases between. This CDR3 has 13 amino acids. Germline lookup yields CDR1 SGHTA and CDR2 FQGNSA. The CDR3 is CASRTTGANGYTF. In DNA form, the CDR3 reads TGTGCCAGCAGGACAACGGGGGCAAATGGCTACACCTTC.

This clone was counted only a few times. The chain's CDR3 is CASSQGTAGENTIYF. The CDR3 coding sequence is TGTGCCAGCAGCCAAGGGACGGCAGGGGAAAACACCATATATTTT. The rearrangement uses TRBV3-1 (or the pseudogene TRBV3-2) and TRBJ1-3; D may be TRBD1 (6 bases). In germline, CDR1 is LGHDT, CDR2 YNNKEL (reference sequence). Trimming took off 1 base at V and 6 bases at J, with 13 bases between the two ends. This CDR3 has 15 amino acids.

This chain joins TRBV5-1 and TRBJ2-1, with a possible D match to TRBD2 (5 bases). Germline V gives CDR1 SGHRS, CDR2 YFSETQ. V was trimmed by 0 bases and J by 5 bases, leaving 9 bases between them. This CDR3 has 14 residues. The CDR3 here is CASSLGGQHNEQFF. The CDR3 DNA reads as TGCGCCAGCAGCTTGGGAGGGCAACACAATGAGCAGTTCTTC.

This clone was observed a single time. The DNA for the CDR3 is TGTGCCAGCAGTGAATGGGGCGGGACCGGGGAGCTGTTTTTT. This translates into CASSEWGGTGELFF. This chain links TRBV25-1 with TRBJ2-2; D possibly matches TRBD1 or TRBD2 (5 bases each). Trimming took off 1 base at V and 5 bases at J, with 8 bases between the two ends. The CDR3 sequence is 14 residues long. In germline, CDR1 is MGHDK, CDR2 SYGVNS.

The chain employs TRBV24-1 and TRBJ1-5; D is perhaps TRBD1 (6 bases). V lost 4 bases and J 9 bases, leaving 15 bases between the germline ends. The V gene's germline CDR1 is KGHDR and CDR2 SFDVKD. The CDR3 runs 14 residues. Written as DNA, the CDR3 is TGTGCCACCAGTGAGGACAGTTTGGGGAGGCCCCAGCATTTT. Its translation is CATSEDSLGRPQHF.

The chain uses TRBV5-8 and TRBJ1-5; a possible D gene is TRBD1 (5 bases). The CDR3 totals 15 residues. Germline-derived CDR1 and CDR2 are SGHTS and YDEGEE. Trimming stripped 0 bases from V and 7 bases from J, with 14 bases between. CDR3 in amino acids: CASSLGGRVRQPQHF. The CDR3 DNA follows: TGTGCCAGCAGCTTGGGCGGCAGGGTGAGGCAGCCCCAGCATTTT.

This chain joins TRBV6-5 and TRBJ1-3; D gene uncertain. From germline, CDR1 is MNHEY and CDR2 SVGAGI. With 5 bases removed from V and 0 bases from J, the gap between germline ends came to 11 bases. The CDR3 is 15 residues long. DNA for the CDR3: TGTGCCAGCAGTCGCCACCTTTCCTCTGGAAACACCATATATTTT. This gives the protein CASSRHLSSGNTIYF.

The gene calls are TRBV18 and TRBJ1-1; tentative D call: TRBD1 (6 bases). CDR3 length: 16 amino acids. Trimming took 2 bases from V and 4 from J, leaving 17 bases between them. Germline V gene sequence: CDR1 KGHSH, CDR2 LQKENI. The CDR3 sequence is CASSPSPWAQGTEAFF. CDR3 coding DNA: TGTGCCAGCTCACCATCTCCTTGGGCACAGGGCACTGAAGCTTTCTTT.

V and J are TRBV2 and TRBJ2-3, with D tentatively TRBD2 (5 bases). The V gene lost 5 bases and the J gene lost 4 bases, with 13 bases spanning the gap. CDR3 length: 14 residues. Germline loops: CDR1 SNHLY, CDR2 FYNNEI. The CDR3 sequence is CASSTGAGPDTQYF. The CDR3 nucleotides read TGTGCCAGCAGTACGGGCGCGGGCCCAGATACGCAGTATTTT.

Only a few counts were recorded for this clone. This sequence joins TRBV6-2 or TRBV6-3 and TRBJ1-1; D gene unclear. Between the trimmed V and J ends, which lost 0 bases and 0 bases, there was a span of 8 bases. The CDR3 has 15 residues. CDR1 and CDR2 (germline): MNHEY, SVGEGT. DNA for the CDR3: TGTGCCAGCAGTTACTCGATAGGGATGAACACTGAAGCTTTCTTT. It yields the protein CASSYSIGMNTEAFF.

The V gene is TRBV11-3, the J gene TRBJ2-1; 9 bases fit TRBD1. This CDR3 has 16 amino acids. V was pared by 5 bases and J by 8 bases, with 13 bases of the junction left unmatched. Germline CDR1 and CDR2: SGHNT and YENEEA. CDR3 sequence: CASSPWDGTGSDEQFF. The DNA for the CDR3 is TGTGCCAGCAGCCCATGGGATGGGACAGGGAGCGATGAGCAGTTCTTC.